This TCR beta chain was sequenced in a study of blood T cells in healthy people across ages. Overall study findings and caveats: A greater number of naive CD4+ cells and higher diversity distinguished long-lived donors from aged donors. A roughly linear age-dependent decrease characterized TCR beta diversity per million T cells. The donors' CMV status was not determined, possibly confounding changes in expanded clonotypes.

Remarks on this clonotype: Antigen: not known.

The ends were cut back, 6 bases at V and 0 bases at J, with 22 bases in the middle. CDR3 length: 18 amino acids. The second PCR ran about 6 to 12 cycles with a sample-barcoded 5' primer and J-beta primers. Each single sample gave us at least 3 million CDR3-containing paired-end reads. TCRdb independently ran MiXCR on the 5' RACE reads; one entry per CDR3 protein. The sample consists of 800,000 or so distinct CDR3 sequences, 35% to 60% of them appearing once. Sequenced sample: blood. The receptor comes from a man of 80 years or more in good health. The chain links TRBV12-3 or TRBV12-4 to TRBJ2-3; possible D gene TRBD2, 6 bases. This CDR3 reads CASSRKGLVRTSTDTQYF. CDR3 in DNA: TGTGCCAGCAGCAGAAAGGGACTGGTGAGAACTAGCACAGATACGCAGTATTTT.